The 31 T cell receptor beta chains reported below all come from one sample, sequenced in a study of T-cell memory formation after mild COVID-19. TCRdb reprocessed the 5' RACE reads with MiXCR, giving one entry per CDR3 protein. Altogether a few hundred thousand distinct CDR3 sequences are present, 20% to 25% being singletons, with the ten largest covering approximately 12%. The source material was PBMCs or a T cell subset sorted from them (not recorded which). Receptors were obtained from an adult woman who had mild COVID-19 (a few samples of this study predate the infection). Cell type and time point are not known.

In DNA form, the CDR3 reads TGCGCCAGCAGCCAAGTAGAGAAGGGTCAGCCCCAGCATTTT. This encodes CASSQVEKGQPQHF. The chain couples TRBV4-1 to TRBJ1-5, with unresolved D. This CDR3 is 14 amino acids long. With 1 base removed from V and 6 bases from J, the gap between germline ends came to 10 bases. Per germline, CDR1 MGHRA and CDR2 YSYEKL.

This clonotype was observed many times. The chain joins TRBV3-1 to TRBJ2-7; 12 nucleotides align to TRBD2. The trim removed 4 bases at V and 3 bases at J, leaving 1 base unmatched. The V gene's germline CDR1 is LGHDT and CDR2 YNNKEL (reference sequence). CDR3 length: 14 amino acids. The CDR3 DNA reads as TGTGCCAGCAGCCGACTAGCGGGAGACTACGAGCAGTACTTC. This codes for CASSRLAGDYEQYF.

The chain recombines TRBV7-3 with TRBJ2-1; no definite D call. The V gene lost 2 bases and the J gene lost 1 base, with 12 bases spanning the gap. From germline, CDR1 is SGHTA and CDR2 FQGTGA. The CDR3 consists of 16 residues. Written as DNA, the CDR3 is TGTGCCAGCAGCTTAGCTAGGACCAATTCCTACAATGAGCAGTTCTTC. Encoded protein: CASSLARTNSYNEQFF.

The CDR3 region has the DNA TGTGCCAGCAGTCCCCCGACACCTGCGAACACCGGGGAGCTGTTTTTT. Encoded protein: CASSPPTPANTGELFF. The rearrangement uses TRBV12-3 or TRBV12-4 and TRBJ2-2; D remains ambiguous. Deletions cut 5 bases from V and 0 bases from J, with 13 bases between. This CDR3 is built from 16 residues.

The sample holds a few counts of this clonotype. V usage is TRBV6-2 or TRBV6-3 and J usage is TRBJ2-1; 12 bases match TRBD2. CDR1 MNHEY and CDR2 SVGEGT come from the germline V gene. Unmatched junction bases numbered 15, after V lost 2 bases and J lost 1 base. The CDR3 is 21 residues long. The CDR3 spells CASSYRSLGLAGGRSYNEQFF. The CDR3 coding sequence is TGTGCCAGCAGTTACCGTTCTCTAGGGCTAGCGGGAGGGAGGTCCTACAATGAGCAGTTCTTC.

In its sample, this clonotype was seen many times. V usage is TRBV12-3 or TRBV12-4 and J usage is TRBJ2-3; D not resolved. The V end was cut by 3 bases, the J end by 4 bases, with 5 bases between. The CDR3 spans 12 residues. The CDR3, as DNA: TGTGCCAGCAGTTTTGGCCCAGATACGCAGTATTTT. Translation gives CASSFGPDTQYF.

This clonotype has more than one count but fewer than ten. The chain is built from TRBV5-1 and TRBJ2-5, with a possible D match to TRBD2 (6 bases). Per germline, CDR1 SGHRS and CDR2 YFSETQ. The ends were cut back, 0 bases at V and 2 bases at J, with 17 bases in the middle. The length of the CDR3 is 17 residues. CDR3 protein: CASSLGWRGTFQETQYF. In DNA, the CDR3 is TGCGCCAGCAGCTTGGGTTGGCGCGGGACTTTTCAAGAGACCCAGTACTTC.

The chain joins TRBV13 to TRBJ2-5; no firm D call. Germline V CDR1 and CDR2: PRHDT, FYEKMQ (reference sequence). The CDR3 is made up of 14 amino acids. The V end was cut by 5 bases, the J end by 2 bases, with 12 bases between. CDR3 amino acids: CASSPQRTQETQYF. CDR3 bases: TGTGCCAGCAGCCCACAGCGTACACAAGAGACCCAGTACTTC.

The rearrangement uses TRBV6-6 and TRBJ2-7; 11 nucleotides line up with TRBD2. Germline V gene lookup returns CDR1 MNHNY and CDR2 SVGAGI (reference sequence). The CDR3 contains 16 residues. Trimming at V came to 5 bases and at J to 3 bases, leaving 9 bases not matched to a gene. The CDR3 reads CASSPRGTSGIYEQYF. The CDR3 DNA reads as TGTGCCAGCAGTCCAAGGGGGACTAGCGGAATCTACGAGCAGTACTTC.

The gene calls are TRBV12-3 or TRBV12-4 and TRBJ1-2; D unresolved. This CDR3 is built from 14 residues. Trimming removed 1 base at V and 8 bases at J, with 14 bases between. The CDR3 region has the DNA TGTGCCAGCAGTTTAGTAGGTCTCGGTCGGGGCTACACCTTC. Its translation: CASSLVGLGRGYTF.

Ten or more counts support this clonotype. The chain combines TRBV12-3 or TRBV12-4 with TRBJ2-1; the match to TRBD2 covers 7 bases. This CDR3 comprises 14 residues. With 2 bases clipped from V and 9 bases from J, the junction kept 7 bases outside the gene matches. In DNA form, the CDR3 reads TGTGCCAGCAGTTTAATGGGAGGGTACGGTGAGCAGTTCTTC. This translates into CASSLMGGYGEQFF.

A few counts support this clonotype. The chain carries TRBV7-6 and TRBJ2-3; D is possibly TRBD2 (6 bases). This CDR3 region has 16 residues. Trimming left V 1 base short and J 6 bases short, with 17 bases between. CDR1 and CDR2 (germline): SGHVS, FNYEAQ. CDR3 loop: CASSLGGVLALDTQYF. The CDR3 DNA reads TGTGCCAGCAGCTTAGGGGGGGTACTAGCACTGGATACGCAGTATTTT.

This clonotype was seen many times. The genes are TRBV11-2 and TRBJ2-1, with 8 bases aligning to TRBD2. This CDR3 has 14 residues. Per germline, CDR1 SGHAT and CDR2 FQNNGV. V shed 9 bases, J shed 4 bases, and the junction held 8 bases outside the gene matches. The CDR3 region is CASAGGASYNEQFF. CDR3 nucleotide sequence: TGTGCCAGTGCCGGGGGGGCCTCTTACAATGAGCAGTTCTTC.

This clonotype was counted a few times. V and J are TRBV4-2 and TRBJ2-7; 14 nucleotides align to TRBD2. CDR1 is LGHNA, CDR2 YNFKEQ, per germline. V shed 4 bases and J 5 bases; nucleotides not matched to a gene: 4. This CDR3 region has 15 residues. CDR3 region: CASSPGLAGDDEQYF. CDR3 nucleotide sequence: TGTGCCAGCAGCCCGGGACTAGCGGGAGACGACGAGCAGTACTTC.

The chain links TRBV4-3 to TRBJ1-2; D call uncertain. CDR3 length equals 15 residues. Germline V lookup: CDR1 LGHNA, CDR2 YSLEER. V was clipped by 0 bases and J by 2 bases, with 10 bases between them. DNA of the CDR3: TGCGCCAGCAGCCAAGACACCTGGGCGAACTATGGCTACACCTTC. Protein sequence: CASSQDTWANYGYTF.

The chain is built from TRBV10-3 and TRBJ1-2; TRBD1 aligns across 7 bases. Trimming took 7 bases from V and 4 from J; bases not matched to a gene: 9. The CDR3 has 14 amino acids. CDR1 is ENHRY, CDR2 SYGVKD, per germline. CDR3 residues: CAITPSWDSYGYTF. The CDR3 coding sequence is TGTGCCATCACCCCATCCTGGGACAGCTATGGCTACACCTTC.

The chain links TRBV5-1 to TRBJ2-1; TRBD2 aligns across 9 bases. V was clipped by 0 bases and J by 0 bases; unmatched bases: 4. CDR3 length equals 17 residues. Germline V gives CDR1 SGHRS, CDR2 YFSETQ. The CDR3 DNA reads as TGCGCCAGCAGCTTGGCCGCGGGGGGGAGCTCCTACAATGAGCAGTTCTTC. Protein: CASSLAAGGSSYNEQFF.

This clonotype came up many times. The chain employs TRBV15 and TRBJ1-1, with a tentative D call TRBD1 (5 bases). The CDR3 loop spans 15 amino acids. With 0 bases removed from V and 2 bases from J, the gap between germline ends came to 10 bases. Germline V gene data show CDR1 as LNHNV and CDR2 as YYDKDF (reference sequence). The CDR3, as DNA: TGTGCCACCAGCAGAGAATCGGGGCTTAACACTGAAGCTTTCTTT. Protein sequence: CATSRESGLNTEAFF. Based on the CDR3 plus reference TRBV15 and TRBJ1-1, the full variable domain is DAMVIQNPRYQVTQFGKPVTLSCSQTLNHNVMYWYQQKSSQAPKLLFHYYDKDFNNEADTPDNFQSRRPNTSFCFLDIRSPGLGDTAMYLCATSRESGLNTEAFFGQGTRLTVV.

The chain links TRBV12-3 or TRBV12-4 to TRBJ1-1; D gene uncertain. Trimming stripped 2 bases from V and 0 bases from J, with 7 bases between. The CDR3 has 14 residues. The CDR3 reads CASSLRQLNTEAFF. The CDR3 nucleotides are TGTGCCAGCAGTTTAAGGCAGTTGAACACTGAAGCTTTCTTT.

The chain combines TRBV6-5 with TRBJ1-2; D might be TRBD1 (5 bases). This CDR3 is built from 15 residues. The V gene's germline CDR1 is MNHEY and CDR2 SVGAGI. V dropped 0 bases and J dropped 4 bases, with 12 bases sitting between them. DNA for the CDR3: TGTGCCAGCAGTTACTCGGGGGGTAGGAGCTATGGCTACACCTTC. Protein: CASSYSGGRSYGYTF.

The chain employs TRBV20-1 and TRBJ2-7; 8 nucleotides agree with TRBD2. This CDR3 is 17 amino acids long. Trimming took 0 bases from V and 0 from J; bases not matched to a gene: 10. The germline gives CDR1 DFQATT, CDR2 SNEGSKA (reference sequence). Here the CDR3 reads CSARDHKRAGGSYEQYF. For the CDR3, the DNA is TGCAGTGCTAGAGACCACAAGAGGGCGGGGGGCTCCTACGAGCAGTACTTC.

The V call is TRBV4-1, the J call TRBJ2-5; TRBD2 agrees at 14 bases. The CDR3 sequence is 19 residues long. J gave up 1 base and V 4 bases, and 11 bases lay outside the gene matches. Germline CDR1 is MGHRA and CDR2 is YSYEKL. As DNA, the CDR3 is TGCGCCAGCAGCCTCTTGACTAGCGGGGGGGCCGGAGGCCAAGAGACCCAGTACTTC. Translating gives CASSLLTSGGAGGQETQYF.

The J gene is TRBJ1-2, the V gene TRBV12-3 or TRBV12-4; D is ambiguous. V gave up 3 bases and J gave up 8 bases, with 10 bases separating them. CDR3 length equals 12 residues. CDR3 sequence reads: CASSFPRRGYTF. CDR3 nucleotides: TGTGCCAGCAGTTTCCCAAGGAGAGGCTACACCTTC.

The J gene is TRBJ2-7, the V gene TRBV5-6; no clear D gene. Germline CDR1 SGHDT, CDR2 YYEEEE. The CDR3 has 14 amino acids. The V end lost 0 bases, the J end lost 3 bases, and 10 bases lay between the germline ends. CDR3 DNA: TGTGCCAGCAGCTTGGTAGGGTTCCACTACGAGCAGTACTTC. This gives the protein CASSLVGFHYEQYF.

The chain joins TRBV6-6 to TRBJ2-2, with 13 bases matching TRBD2. CDR1 and CDR2 from the germline V gene are MNHNY and SVGAGI (reference sequence). This CDR3 is 17 amino acids long. The ends lost 0 bases at V and 8 bases at J; junction bases unmatched: 6. In DNA form, the CDR3 reads TGTGCCAGCAGTTACTCGAGACCGGGACTAGCGGGAGGGGAGCTGTTTTTT. Translating gives CASSYSRPGLAGGELFF.

The rearrangement links TRBV7-8 to TRBJ1-2, with D uncertain. Germline CDR1 and CDR2: SGHVS and FQNEAQ. The CDR3 sequence is 16 residues long. Trimming stripped 1 base from V and 1 base from J, with 13 bases between. CDR3 DNA sequence: TGTGCCAGCAGCTTAGAGCCGGGATCCTTTAACTATGGCTACACCTTC. Amino acids: CASSLEPGSFNYGYTF.

In its sample, this clonotype was seen a few times. The chain carries TRBV20-1 and TRBJ2-1, with TRBD2 matching over 10 bases. The germline gives CDR1 DFQATT, CDR2 SNEGSKA (reference sequence). V trimming: 3 bases; J trimming: 8 bases; junction bases outside the gene matches: 7. CDR3 length: 14 amino acids. The CDR3 is CSARGTSADYEQFF. For the CDR3, the DNA is TGCAGTGCTAGGGGGACTAGCGCCGACTATGAGCAGTTCTTC.

V usage is TRBV18 and J usage is TRBJ1-1, with a weak D call TRBD1 (6 bases). The germline CDR1 and CDR2 sequences are KGHSH and LQKENI. Between the trimmed V and J ends, which lost 3 bases and 8 bases, there was a span of 13 bases. CDR3 length: 13 amino acids. The CDR3 region is CASSPEDSYEAFF. The CDR3 DNA follows: TGTGCCAGCTCACCCGAGGACAGCTACGAAGCTTTCTTT.

The rearrangement links TRBV5-1 to TRBJ2-2, with unresolved D. The V end lost 2 bases, the J end lost 5 bases, and 10 bases lay between the germline ends. Germline assignment: CDR1 SGHRS and CDR2 YFSETQ. This CDR3 is built from 14 residues. The CDR3 loop is CASSLMDSTGELFF. The CDR3 DNA follows: TGCGCCAGCAGCTTAATGGATAGTACCGGGGAGCTGTTTTTT.

This clonotype was counted many times. The chain recombines TRBV5-1 with TRBJ2-7, with a tentative D call TRBD2 (6 bases). CDR1 SGHRS and CDR2 YFSETQ come from the germline V gene. This CDR3 spans 13 amino acids. Trimming removed 4 bases at V and 3 bases at J, with 11 bases between. The CDR3 spells CASSRRGDYEQYF. CDR3 DNA sequence: TGCGCCAGCAGCAGGAGGGGCGACTACGAGCAGTACTTC.

The genes are TRBV9 and TRBJ2-7; 11 bases align to TRBD2. V was clipped by 5 bases and J by 1 base; unmatched bases: 11. The V gene's germline CDR1 is SGDLS and CDR2 YYNGEE. The CDR3 length is 17 residues. CDR3 sequence reads: CASRRTSGSPPSYEQYF. CDR3 bases: TGTGCCAGCAGGCGAACTAGCGGGAGCCCTCCGTCCTACGAGCAGTACTTC.